This TCR beta chain was captured by sequencing in a study of lymphopenia after photon versus proton radiotherapy. Repertoires were generated with immunoSEQ multiplex PCR, while TCRdb's copy carries only in-frame clones and drops some. Of under 70,000 clones listed, around 90% were seen once; the top ten hold about 2.2%. In germline, CDR1 is SGHAT, CDR2 FQNNGV. This CDR3 contains 14 residues. Trimming stripped 5 bases from V and 0 bases from J, with 10 bases between. This TCR was sampled from a woman between 40 and 55 years old with cholangiocarcinoma. The specimen comprised peripheral blood, sampled from a patient treated with photon-based radiotherapy. The V and J genes are TRBV11-2 and TRBJ1-1; D ambiguous. CDR3 in amino acids: CASSPLRVNTEAFF. Here the CDR3 DNA reads TGTGCCAGCAGCCCCCTGCGGGTGAACACTGAAGCTTTCTTT.